Listed here is a single T cell receptor beta chain. Its target is unknown. Two oligonucleotides, mixed equimolar, formed the beta constant-region primer covering TRBC1 and TRBC2. Ligated cDNA was amplified by four rounds of PCR with nested alpha and beta constant-region primers and SP2. A single record per CDR3 protein comes from TCRdb applying MiXCR to the UMI-ligation and nested PCR reads. The table records over 110,000 distinct CDR3 sequences, approximately 18% of them present only once. This sample is part of a study of naive and memory T cell subsets. This CDR3 has 16 residues. V lost 6 bases and J lost 4; bases outside the gene matches: 9. Per the germline V gene, CDR1 is MDHEN and CDR2 is SYDVKM. Overall study findings and caveats: Especially in CD8 cells, naive repertoires contained a few larger clonotypes, possibly CD45RA-re-expressing memory cells.

After CD4 positive bead selection, the CD4-negative fraction gave CD8 T cells. Four subsets defined by CD45RA and CD27 were sorted after CD3, CD4, CD8 and live/dead staining. The source material was naive CD8+ T cells from blood. The chain carries TRBV28 and TRBJ2-7, with TRBD2 identical over 13 bases. The origin of this receptor is a human donor in good health. For the CDR3, the DNA is TGTGCCAGCAGCGCGTCAGGGACTAGCGGGATATACGAGCAGTACTTC. This encodes CASSASGTSGIYEQYF.